These 14 T cell receptor beta chains originate from one sample sequenced in a study of cytomegalovirus exposure and HLA in healthy donors. The PCR used 60 Vbeta and 13 Jbeta primers. Assay used: immunoSEQ multiplex PCR; TCRdb lists only in-frame clones, some missing. Seen here are approximately 130,000 clones, around 71% observed once, and the top ten hold 2.6%. The sample comprised PBMCs. These receptor sequences come from a woman aged 60-70 years in good health and CMV-seropositive.

Of note for this clone: One end of the junction varies from germline; a read error may be responsible. J is TRBJ2-7 and V is TRBV7-9; no firm D call. The CDR3 is 14 amino acids. Germline loops: CDR1 SEHNR, CDR2 FQNEAQ (reference sequence). The CDR3 region is CSSIPDWSSYEQYF. Written as DNA, the CDR3 is TGTTCCAGCATCCCTGACTGGAGCTCCTACGAGCAGTACTTC.

This clone appeared a few times. This chain uses TRBV6-5 with TRBJ2-7; TRBD2 aligns across 8 bases. After removal of 7 bases from V and 5 bases from J, the junction contained 13 bases not matched to a gene. CDR1 and CDR2 from the germline V gene are MNHEY and SVGAGI. The CDR3 covers 15 residues. CDR3 bases: TGTGCCAGCACTCAAGGGCGGGGGGCCCGGAACGAGCAGTACTTC. As protein: CASTQGRGARNEQYF.

The CDR3 region is CASSPGQTNQPQHF. In DNA form, the CDR3 reads TGTGCCAGCAGCCCGGGACAGACTAATCAGCCCCAGCATTTT. This chain connects TRBV7-6 to TRBJ1-5; TRBD1 matches at 7 bases. This CDR3 spans 14 amino acids. J was trimmed by 4 bases and V by 5 bases; bases with no gene match: 5. Germline V CDR1 and CDR2: SGHVS, FNYEAQ.

The chain employs TRBV4-1 and TRBJ1-2; D remains unclear. Germline V gene sequence: CDR1 MGHRA, CDR2 YSYEKL. This CDR3 spans 17 amino acids. V was trimmed by 0 bases and J by 2 bases, leaving 16 bases between them. The chain's CDR3 is CASSQDTGRADNYGYTF. CDR3 coding DNA: TGCGCCAGCAGCCAAGATACGGGGAGGGCCGACAACTATGGCTACACCTTC.

The V call is TRBV7-7, the J call TRBJ2-7, with 7 bases that match TRBD1. J lost 2 bases, V lost 5 bases, and 9 bases had no gene match. Germline V gives CDR1 SSHAT, CDR2 FNYEAQ (reference sequence). CDR3 length: 15 residues. The CDR3 reads CASSPLQGVTYEQYF. CDR3 DNA sequence: TGTGCCAGCAGCCCGCTTCAGGGGGTTACCTACGAGCAGTACTTC.

Worth noting for this clone: In the same sample, other DNA sequences code for this CDR3. The chain carries TRBV15 and TRBJ1-1; D is undetermined. The CDR3 runs 13 residues. Germline CDR1 is LNHNV and CDR2 is YYDKDF (reference sequence). Trimming shortened V by 0 bases and J by 4 bases, and 6 bases separated the two germline ends. CDR3 in DNA: TGTGCCACCAGCAGAGATCGGGGCACTGAAGCTTTCTTT. Protein sequence: CATSRDRGTEAFF.

The chain is built from TRBV19 and TRBJ1-1; weak D call: TRBD1 (6 bases). The germline V gene has CDR1 LNHDA and CDR2 SQIVND (reference sequence). The CDR3 sequence is 14 residues long. V was trimmed by 7 bases and J by 4 bases, leaving 16 bases between them. DNA for the CDR3: TGTGCCAGTACCAGGGGCCAGATTGTCACTGAAGCTTTCTTT. Translated, it gives CASTRGQIVTEAFF.

This chain links TRBV7-9 with TRBJ2-7; D is undetermined. V gave up 5 bases and J gave up 0 bases, with 11 bases separating them. Germline CDR1 SEHNR, CDR2 FQNEAQ (reference sequence). The CDR3 is 14 amino acids. Here the CDR3 DNA reads TGTGCCAGCAGCCAGCAGCAGGCCTCCTACGAGCAGTACTTC. Protein product: CASSQQQASYEQYF. Variable domain in full (rest from reference TRBV7-9 and TRBJ2-7): DTGVSQNPRHKITKRGQNVTFRCDPISEHNRLYWYRQTLGQGPEFLTYFQNEAQLEKSRLLSDRFSAERPKGSFSTLEIQRTEQGDSAMYLCASSQQQASYEQYFGPGTRLTVT.

The CDR3 sequence is CASSSPGTGEWTQYF. CDR3 sequence (DNA): TGTGCCAGCAGCTCTCCCGGGACAGGCGAATGGACCCAGTACTTC. V and J are TRBV5-5 and TRBJ2-5, with TRBD1 matching over 8 bases. CDR1 is SGHKS and CDR2 is YYEKEE in the germline V gene (reference sequence). The CDR3 extends over 15 amino acids. The ends lost 3 bases at V and 7 bases at J; junction bases unmatched: 11. The full variable domain, with the rest looked up from reference TRBV5-5 and TRBJ2-5, is DAGVTQSPTHLIKTRGQQVTLRCSPISGHKSVSWYQQVLGQGPQFIFQYYEKEERGRGNFPDRFSARQFPNYSSELNVNALLLGDSALYLCASSSPGTGEWTQYFGPGTRLLVL.

V usage is TRBV5-1 and J usage is TRBJ2-7, with 8 nucleotides matching TRBD1. Looked up from germline, CDR1 is SGHRS and CDR2 is YFSETQ. This CDR3 has 12 amino acids. The ends lost 2 bases at V and 5 bases at J; junction bases unmatched: 0. The CDR3 sequence is CASSLQGDEQYF. The DNA of the CDR3 is TGCGCCAGCAGCTTACAGGGGGACGAGCAGTACTTC.

This clone showed up many times. The junction departs from the called germline gene at one end, perhaps through a read error. This rearrangement joins TRBV7-7 to TRBJ2-2; no reliable D call. This CDR3 spans 16 amino acids. Germline V gives CDR1 SSHAT, CDR2 FNYEAQ (reference sequence). CDR3: CASSPTETHNTGELFF. The CDR3 DNA reads as TGTGCTAGCAGCCCAACAGAGACCCATAACACCGGGGAGCTGTTTTTT.

This clone was counted a few times. The chain couples TRBV19 to TRBJ2-6; D uncertain. CDR3 length: 13 amino acids. Per germline, CDR1 LNHDA and CDR2 SQIVND (reference sequence). CDR3 amino acids: CAGADSGANVLTF. DNA for the CDR3: TGTGCTGGTGCGGACTCTGGGGCCAACGTCCTGACTTTC. The full variable domain, in which reference TRBV19 and TRBJ2-6 provide the parts outside the CDR3, is DGGITQSPKYLFRKEGQNVTLSCEQNLNHDAMYWYRQDPGQGLRLIYYSQIVNDFQKGDIAEGYSVSREKKESFPLTVTSAQKNPTAFYLCAGADSGANVLTFGAGSRLTVL.

This clone was counted only a few times. CDR3 amino acids: CASSKVSRTEAFF. DNA of the CDR3: TGTGCCAGCAGTAAAGTGTCGAGAACTGAAGCTTTCTTT. The chain joins TRBV6-5 to TRBJ1-1; D gene uncertain. Germline V CDR1 and CDR2: MNHEY, SVGAGI. The V end lost 5 bases, the J end lost 5 bases, and 12 bases lay between the germline ends. This CDR3 comprises 13 residues.

The chain joins TRBV5-1 to TRBJ1-1; 8 bases fit TRBD1. Germline V CDR1 and CDR2: SGHRS, YFSETQ. The CDR3 is 17 amino acids. V trimming: 3 bases; J trimming: 1 base; junction bases outside the gene matches: 11. The CDR3 spells CASSSGTGPRGNTEAFF. In DNA form, the CDR3 reads TGCGCCAGCAGCTCTGGGACAGGTCCAAGGGGGAACACTGAAGCTTTCTTT.